The source of this T cell receptor beta chain is a study of cytomegalovirus exposure and HLA in healthy donors. Study findings and constraints: There were reportedly fewer N-insertions in an Asian-associated ancestry cluster than the roughly 680-donor mean, in a later analysis. Cytomegalovirus-associated TCR beta chains were listed, numbering 164.

A remark on this clone: Its antigen remains unidentified.

Between the trimmed V and J ends, which lost 5 bases and 7 bases, there was a span of 12 bases. In germline, CDR1 is PRHDT, CDR2 FYEKMQ (reference sequence). This CDR3 comprises 14 residues. The study ran its PCR with 60 Vbeta and 13 Jbeta primers. Per the original methods: A later analysis counted 65 million to 95 million unique TCR beta chains, about 10 million shared. TCRdb's copy holds only in-frame clones and misses some; the assay was immunoSEQ multiplex PCR. V, J and clone size are taken as reported in that table, and D and trimming were inferred from the DNA itself. The sample includes 75,000 to 90,000 clones, 65% to 80% seen only once; the top ten take 13%.

This TCR derives from a human donor in good health. The rearrangement links TRBV13 to TRBJ1-6, with D tentatively TRBD1 (6 bases). The specimen was PBMCs. The CDR3 is CASSSRDINSPLHF. In DNA, the CDR3 is TGTGCCAGCAGCAGCCGGGACATCAATTCACCCCTCCACTTT.